Shown below are 21 T cell receptor beta chains from a single sample sequenced in a study of long-term antiretroviral therapy in people with HIV. Survey-level resolution applied to immunoSEQ assay v3.0. Clones were sequenced by immunoSEQ multiplex PCR, and TCRdb holds only the in-frame ones, with some missing. The data contain 20,000 to 25,000 clones, around 83% of them seen just once; the ten biggest clones take up roughly 5.6%. Sequenced material: unsorted PBMCs, taken 3 years after starting antiretroviral therapy. Receptor source: a man aged 18 to 29 with HIV.

V gene TRBV28 combines with J gene TRBJ1-5; D uncertain. The V gene lost 3 bases and the J gene lost 3 bases, with 9 bases spanning the gap. From germline, CDR1 is MDHEN and CDR2 SYDVKM. The CDR3 loop spans 14 amino acids. CDR3 bases: TGTGCCAGCAGTTTTGGAGATTACAATCAGCCCCAGCATTTT. Encoded protein: CASSFGDYNQPQHF.

The CDR3 coding sequence is TGTGCCAGCAGCAGAATACCGACGGGACAGGGGGAAACCGGGGAGCTGTTTTTT. This codes for CASSRIPTGQGETGELFF. The V call is TRBV11-2, the J call TRBJ2-2, with 11 bases identical to TRBD1. The trim removed 5 bases at V and 5 bases at J, leaving 13 bases unmatched. CDR1 is SGHAT and CDR2 is FQNNGV in the germline V gene. This CDR3 is 18 amino acids long.

This chain joins TRBV6-5 and TRBJ1-2; D unresolved. The ends were cut back, 7 bases at V and 7 bases at J, with 13 bases in the middle. The CDR3 sequence is 12 residues long. Looked up from germline, CDR1 is MNHEY and CDR2 is SVGAGI. In DNA, the CDR3 is TGTGCCAGCACCCACCCCCGGGGTGGCTACACCTTC. Its protein is CASTHPRGGYTF.

J is TRBJ2-1 and V is TRBV4-1; D perhaps matches TRBD1 (5 bases). The CDR3 contains 12 residues. Germline-derived CDR1 and CDR2 are MGHRA and YSYEKL. V shed 0 bases and J shed 12 bases, with 9 bases lying between them. The chain's CDR3 is CASSQDGDRQFF. CDR3 DNA: TGCGCCAGCAGCCAAGATGGCGACAGGCAGTTCTTC.

CDR3 bases: TGTGCCAGCAGTTCACTGGGACAGGGTCGTACTGAAGCTTTCTTT. Translation: CASSSLGQGRTEAFF. The V gene is TRBV28, the J gene TRBJ1-1; TRBD1 aligns across 9 bases. In germline, CDR1 is MDHEN, CDR2 SYDVKM. The V gene end was trimmed by 4 bases and the J gene end by 5 bases; junction bases not matched to a gene: 8. The CDR3 sequence is 15 residues long.

V usage is TRBV6-5 and J usage is TRBJ2-5; 7 bases map to TRBD1. After removal of 4 bases from V and 5 bases from J, the junction contained 10 bases not matched to a gene. The CDR3 is 15 residues long. CDR1 is MNHEY and CDR2 is SVGAGI in the germline V gene. The CDR3 nucleotides read TGTGCCAGCAGTTCTCCACAGGGGTTTGTGGAGACCCAGTACTTC. Translation gives CASSSPQGFVETQYF.

This chain connects TRBV6-1 to TRBJ2-3; 9 bases match TRBD1. CDR3 length: 16 amino acids. Trimming removed 1 base from V and 6 bases from J; junction bases left unmatched: 8. Germline CDR1 and CDR2: MNHNS and SASEGT. CDR3 residues: CASSEVGGQGSDTQYF. CDR3 in DNA: TGTGCCAGCAGTGAAGTTGGGGGACAGGGATCCGATACGCAGTATTTT.

This chain uses TRBV23-1 with TRBJ1-5; perhaps TRBD1 as D (6 bases). TRBV23-1 is an ORF; its function is uncertain. The CDR3 has 12 residues. V was clipped by 9 bases and J by 7 bases, with 13 bases between them. CDR3 region: CARTAGEQPQHF. The CDR3 DNA is TGCGCCAGAACCGCAGGGGAACAGCCCCAGCATTTT.

J is TRBJ2-6 and V is TRBV2; no firm D call. Germline V gives CDR1 SNHLY, CDR2 FYNNEI. Trimming took 6 bases from V and 0 from J, leaving 15 bases between them. The CDR3 has 17 amino acids. CDR3: CASRGFGRSSGANVLTF. Written as DNA, the CDR3 is TGTGCCAGCAGGGGGTTCGGTAGATCCTCTGGGGCCAACGTCCTGACTTTC.

The V gene is TRBV7-3, the J gene TRBJ1-1; maybe TRBD1 (5 bases). CDR3 size: 14 residues. CDR1 is SGHTA, CDR2 FQGTGA, per germline. V was pared by 2 bases and J by 0 bases, with 7 bases between. The DNA of the CDR3 is TGTGCCAGCAGCTTAGGGGGGATGAACACTGAAGCTTTCTTT. This sequence encodes CASSLGGMNTEAFF.

V usage is TRBV13 and J usage is TRBJ2-1; unclear D gene. Trimming pared 2 bases from V and 8 bases from J, leaving 16 bases between. CDR1 and CDR2 from the germline V gene are PRHDT and FYEKMQ (reference sequence). CDR3 length equals 15 residues. In nucleotides, the CDR3 is TGTGCCAGCAGCTTAAGCCTCGTGGTTGAGGATGAGCAGTTCTTC. Translating gives CASSLSLVVEDEQFF. Looking up the rest from reference TRBV13 and TRBJ2-1 gives the full variable domain: AAGVIQSPRHLIKEKRETATLKCYPIPRHDTVYWYQQGPGQDPQFLISFYEKMQSDKGSIPDRFSAQQFSDYHSELNMSSLELGDSALYFCASSLSLVVEDEQFFGPGTRLTVL.

This rearrangement joins TRBV6-6 to TRBJ2-1; 9 nucleotides align to TRBD2. CDR3 length: 16 residues. Germline values: CDR1 MNHNY, CDR2 SVGAGI (reference sequence). The V segment lost 5 bases and the J segment 3 bases; nucleotides outside the gene matches: 8. CDR3 sequence reads: CASSHNSGGIYNEQFF. The CDR3 coding sequence is TGTGCCAGCAGTCATAATAGCGGGGGTATCTACAATGAGCAGTTCTTC.

The chain has TRBV5-1 and TRBJ2-7; no firm D call. CDR3 length equals 13 residues. The V end lost 4 bases, the J end lost 4 bases, and 12 bases lay between the germline ends. The germline gives CDR1 SGHRS, CDR2 YFSETQ. The DNA for the CDR3 is TGCGCCAGCAGCGCCACCCAAACTTACGAGCAGTACTTC. This encodes CASSATQTYEQYF.

This rearrangement joins TRBV6-1 to TRBJ1-1, with TRBD1 matching over 7 bases. This CDR3 contains 15 residues. Per germline, CDR1 MNHNS and CDR2 SASEGT. V was pared by 5 bases and J by 7 bases, with 13 bases of the junction left unmatched. CDR3 amino acids: CASSWDRSSRGEAFF. Here the CDR3 DNA reads TGTGCCAGCAGTTGGGACAGATCGTCGAGGGGTGAAGCTTTCTTT.

This clone appeared a few times. This chain joins TRBV7-3 and TRBJ1-6; no clear D. In germline, CDR1 is SGHTA, CDR2 FQGTGA. The V end lost 4 bases, the J end lost 8 bases, and 9 bases lay between the germline ends. The CDR3 consists of 13 residues. The CDR3 region has the DNA TGTGCCAGCAGCTCAGGCTTGGATTCACCCCTCCACTTT. Its protein product is CASSSGLDSPLHF. The full variable domain, its missing parts supplied by reference TRBV7-3 and TRBJ1-6, is GAGVSQTPSNKVTEKGKYVELRCDPISGHTALYWYRQSLGQGPEFLIYFQGTGAADDSGLPNDRFFAVRPEGSVSTLKIQRTERGDSAVYLCASSSGLDSPLHFGNGTRLTVT.

V is TRBV5-4 and J is TRBJ2-7; D is perhaps TRBD2 (6 bases). This CDR3 comprises 15 residues. Germline V gene data show CDR1 as SGHNT and CDR2 as YYREEE (reference sequence). Between the trimmed V and J ends, which lost 4 bases and 3 bases, there was a span of 17 bases. The CDR3 sequence is CASSLDGGGNYEQYF. CDR3 nucleotide sequence: TGTGCCAGCAGCCTTGACGGGGGTGGAAACTACGAGCAGTACTTC.

The genes are TRBV5-4 and TRBJ1-6; TRBD1 matches at 10 bases. CDR1 and CDR2 from the germline V gene are SGHNT and YYREEE (reference sequence). The CDR3 extends over 18 amino acids. The junction had 10 bases not matched to a gene; V was cut back by 4 bases and J by 3 bases. The CDR3 DNA is TGTGCCAGCAGCGACCCGGGACAGGGGATATTCTATAATTCACCCCTCCACTTT. Its translation: CASSDPGQGIFYNSPLHF.

This clone appeared once. The chain carries TRBV5-1 and TRBJ2-6, with D uncertain. Trimming left V 0 bases short and J 2 bases short, with 6 bases between. The CDR3 sequence is 15 residues long. From germline, CDR1 is SGHRS and CDR2 YFSETQ. CDR3 nucleotides: TGCGCCAGCAGCTTGGAAGGGACTGGGGCCAACGTCCTGACTTTC. Translation gives CASSLEGTGANVLTF.

The V gene is TRBV5-6, the J gene TRBJ2-1, with D unresolved. This CDR3 is built from 15 residues. With 0 bases removed from V and 0 bases from J, the gap between germline ends came to 7 bases. Germline V lookup: CDR1 SGHDT, CDR2 YYEEEE. The CDR3 sequence is CASSLVAPSYNEQFF. The DNA for the CDR3 is TGTGCCAGCAGCTTGGTGGCACCCTCCTACAATGAGCAGTTCTTC.

This clone was seen just once. The V call is TRBV29-1, the J call TRBJ2-1, with a tentative D call TRBD1 (5 bases). CDR1 and CDR2 from the germline V gene are SQVTM and ANQGSEA. The CDR3 is made up of 12 amino acids. V was trimmed by 4 bases and J by 6 bases, leaving 10 bases between them. CDR3 bases: TGCAGCGTTGGAGCTCAGGGCAATGAGCAGTTCTTC. Its protein is CSVGAQGNEQFF.

The J gene is TRBJ1-6, the V gene TRBV5-8, with D possibly matching TRBD1 (5 bases). Germline CDR1 reads SGHTS; CDR2 reads YDEGEE. V lost 5 bases and J 9 bases, leaving 18 bases between the germline ends. The CDR3 covers 15 residues. The CDR3 reads CASRRWTIERSPLHF. The CDR3 region has the DNA TGTGCCAGCAGACGTTGGACAATCGAGCGTTCACCCCTCCACTTT.